This entry features one T cell receptor beta chain sequence. This sample is drawn from a study of siplizumab effects on memory and regulatory T cells. The germline V gene encodes CDR1 KGHSH and CDR2 LQKENI. CDR3 length: 16 amino acids. Trimming shortened V by 2 bases and J by 0 bases, and 11 bases separated the two germline ends. Repertoires were generated with immunoSEQ multiplex PCR, while TCRdb's copy carries only in-frame clones and drops some. The sample has about 110,000 clones; just over 90% are singletons. The TCR originated in a human donor in good health. Sequencing input: Tregs sorted from blood. This chain joins TRBV18 and TRBJ1-3; the D is unclear. For the CDR3, the DNA is TGTGCCAGCTCACCAAATTTACCGAGCTCTGGAAACACCATATATTTT. It specifies CASSPNLPSSGNTIYF. The whole variable domain, filled in from reference TRBV18 and TRBJ1-3, reads NAGVMQNPRHLVRRRGQEARLRCSPMKGHSHVYWYRQLPEEGLKFMVYLQKENIIDESGMPKERFSAEFPKEGPSILRIQQVVRGDSAAYFCASSPNLPSSGNTIYFGEGSWLTVV.